The clone carrying this TCR beta chain was detected a few times. Its antigen is currently unknown. Germline-derived CDR1 and CDR2 are SGHRS and YFSETQ. CDR3 length: 13 residues. Deletions cut 4 bases from V and 2 bases from J, with 9 bases between. The data derive from a study of CD8 T cells in ankylosing spondylitis. TCRdb independently ran MiXCR on the 5' RACE reads; one entry per CDR3 protein. The sample carries approximately 340,000 distinct CDR3 sequences, 14% to 15% recorded once. Study outcomes and limitations: The authors reported significant enrichment of disease-linked clones in matched ankylosing spondylitis synovial fluid. Relatively rare in peripheral blood, disease-linked clones were also CD8+. What appeared characteristic of ankylosing spondylitis blood was a TCR beta motif of eight or nine highly homologous variants. Earlier authors reported some of these motif variants in reactive arthritis synovial fluid and blood.

This chain joins TRBV5-1 and TRBJ2-5; D may be TRBD1 (7 bases). The sequence came from a male donor with ankylosing spondylitis or in good health (not recorded which). The sample taken for sequencing was blood, either unsorted or a sorted T cell fraction (not recorded which). CDR3 bases: TGCGCCAGCAGCGCGGGACAGCAAGAGACCCAGTACTTC. Translated: CASSAGQQETQYF.